This T cell receptor beta chain was recovered during a study of T cells in localized non-small cell lung cancer. Measured with immunoSEQ multiplex PCR; TCRdb has only the in-frame clones, and not every one. The sample contains 60,000 to 75,000 clones, more than 80% of which appear only once. V was pared by 5 bases and J by 0 bases, with 4 bases of the junction left unmatched. Germline CDR1 and CDR2: LGHNT and FRNRAP. This CDR3 is 16 amino acids long. This clone was detected only a few times. This chain links TRBV12-5 with TRBJ2-1; 10 nucleotides align to TRBD2. The specimen was PBMCs, collected before any cancer treatment. The receptor was derived from a man between 40 and 69 years old with stage II lung adenocarcinoma. The CDR3 DNA follows: TGTGCTAGTGGTAACTTAGCGGGAGGCTCCTACAATGAGCAGTTCTTC. This encodes CASGNLAGGSYNEQFF. The whole variable domain, filled in from reference TRBV12-5 and TRBJ2-1, reads DARVTQTPRHKVTEMGQEVTMRCQPILGHNTVFWYRQTMMQGLELLAYFRNRAPLDDSGMPKDRFSAEMPDATLATLKIQPSEPRDSAVYFCASGNLAGGSYNEQFFGPGTRLTVL.